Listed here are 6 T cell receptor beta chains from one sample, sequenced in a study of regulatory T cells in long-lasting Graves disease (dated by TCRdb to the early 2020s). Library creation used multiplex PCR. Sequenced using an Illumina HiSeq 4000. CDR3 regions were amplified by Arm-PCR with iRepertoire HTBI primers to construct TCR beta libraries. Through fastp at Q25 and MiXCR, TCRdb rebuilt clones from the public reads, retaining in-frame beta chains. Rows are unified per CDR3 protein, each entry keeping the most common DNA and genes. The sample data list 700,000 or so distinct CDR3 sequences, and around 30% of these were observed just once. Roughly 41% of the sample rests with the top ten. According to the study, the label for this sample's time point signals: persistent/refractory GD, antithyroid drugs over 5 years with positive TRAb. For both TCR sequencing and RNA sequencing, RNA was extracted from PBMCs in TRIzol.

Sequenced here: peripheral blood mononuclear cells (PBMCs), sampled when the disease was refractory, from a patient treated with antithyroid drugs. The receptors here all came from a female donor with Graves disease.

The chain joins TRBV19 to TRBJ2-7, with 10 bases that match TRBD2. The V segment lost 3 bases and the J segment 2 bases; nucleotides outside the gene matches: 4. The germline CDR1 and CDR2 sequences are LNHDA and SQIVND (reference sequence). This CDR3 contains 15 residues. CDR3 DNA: TGTGCCAGTAGTATTACTAGCGGGGACACCTACGAGCAGTACTTC. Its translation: CASSITSGDTYEQYF.

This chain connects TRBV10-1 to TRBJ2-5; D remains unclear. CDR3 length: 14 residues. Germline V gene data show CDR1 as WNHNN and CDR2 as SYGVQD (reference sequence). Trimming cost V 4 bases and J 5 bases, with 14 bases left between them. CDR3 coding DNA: TGCGCCAGCAGTGCCCGCCGGATCAACGAGACCCAGTACTTC. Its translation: CASSARRINETQYF.

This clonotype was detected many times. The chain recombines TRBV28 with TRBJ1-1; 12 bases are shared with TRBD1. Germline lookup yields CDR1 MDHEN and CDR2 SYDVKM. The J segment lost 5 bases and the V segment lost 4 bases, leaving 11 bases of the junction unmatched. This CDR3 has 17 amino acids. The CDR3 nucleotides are TGTGCCAGCAGTTCGTACCGGGACAGGGGGCTGGTTACTGAAGCTTTCTTT. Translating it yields CASSSYRDRGLVTEAFF.

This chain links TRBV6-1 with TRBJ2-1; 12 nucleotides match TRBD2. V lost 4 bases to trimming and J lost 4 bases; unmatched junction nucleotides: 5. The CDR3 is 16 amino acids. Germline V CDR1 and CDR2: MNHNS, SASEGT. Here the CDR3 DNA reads TGTGCCAGCAGTGTACGGACTAGCGGGGCATACAATGAGCAGTTCTTC. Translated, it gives CASSVRTSGAYNEQFF.

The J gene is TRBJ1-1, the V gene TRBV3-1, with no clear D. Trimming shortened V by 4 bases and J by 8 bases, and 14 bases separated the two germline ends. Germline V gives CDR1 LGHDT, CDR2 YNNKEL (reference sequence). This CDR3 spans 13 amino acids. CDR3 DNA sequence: TGTGCCAGCAGCCTGAAGAGTGGCAGGGAAGCTTTCTTT. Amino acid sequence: CASSLKSGREAFF.

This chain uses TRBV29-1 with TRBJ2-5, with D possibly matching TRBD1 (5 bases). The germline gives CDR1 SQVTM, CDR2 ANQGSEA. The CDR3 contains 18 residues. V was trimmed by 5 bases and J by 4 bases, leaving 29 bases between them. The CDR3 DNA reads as TGCAGCGTTAGGGGTTTCTCTGCGTCACGATTAGGTCGAGAGACCCAGTACTTC. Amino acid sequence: CSVRGFSASRLGRETQYF.